This T cell receptor beta chain was identified in a study of cytomegalovirus exposure and HLA in healthy donors. Looking at the study overall: In a later analysis, the roughly 120 validation repertoires were reported to have used the same platform as the roughly 600 first-cohort repertoires. Findings and limits, study-wide: The TCR clusters that emerged in the first cohort tended, a later analysis found, to co-occur in the approximately 130 validation repertoires. The study flagged fewer than 200 TCR beta chains as cytomegalovirus-associated. CMV antigen specificity was confirmed in vitro for a few CMV-associated chains.

Regarding this clone: What it recognizes is unknown.

The CDR3 is 15 residues long. The germline V gene encodes CDR1 SNHLY and CDR2 FYNNEI. J was trimmed by 7 bases and V by 6 bases; bases with no gene match: 13. Assay used: immunoSEQ multiplex PCR; TCRdb lists only in-frame clones, some missing. Here the sample spans just under 65,000 clones, about 95% being singletons. The sample consisted of PBMCs. This chain joins TRBV2 and TRBJ2-7; 9 nucleotides agree with TRBD1. This clonotype originated in a woman younger than 35 in good health and CMV-seropositive. For the CDR3, the DNA is TGTGCCAGCAGCCTCCAACTAAACAGGGGGCATGAGCAGTACTTC. This gives the protein CASSLQLNRGHEQYF.